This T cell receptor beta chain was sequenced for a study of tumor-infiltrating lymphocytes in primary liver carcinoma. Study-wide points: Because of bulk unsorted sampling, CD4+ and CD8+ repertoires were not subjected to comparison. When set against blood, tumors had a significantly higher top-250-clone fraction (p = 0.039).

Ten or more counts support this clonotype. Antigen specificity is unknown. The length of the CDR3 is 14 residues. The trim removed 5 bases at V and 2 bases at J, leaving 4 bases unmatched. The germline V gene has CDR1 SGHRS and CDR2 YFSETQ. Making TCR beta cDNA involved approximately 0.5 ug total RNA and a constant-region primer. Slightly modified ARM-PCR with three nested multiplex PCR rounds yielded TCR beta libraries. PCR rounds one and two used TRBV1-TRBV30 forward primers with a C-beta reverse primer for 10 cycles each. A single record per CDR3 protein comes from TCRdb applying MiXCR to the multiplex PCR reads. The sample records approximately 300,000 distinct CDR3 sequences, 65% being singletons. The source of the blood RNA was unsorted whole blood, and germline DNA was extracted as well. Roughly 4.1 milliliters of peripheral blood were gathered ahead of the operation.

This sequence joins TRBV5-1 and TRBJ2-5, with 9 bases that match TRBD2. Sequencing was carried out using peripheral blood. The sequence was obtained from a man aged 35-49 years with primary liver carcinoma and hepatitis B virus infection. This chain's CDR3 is CASRSGRLQETQYF. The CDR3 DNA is TGCGCCAGCAGGAGCGGGAGGCTTCAAGAGACCCAGTACTTC. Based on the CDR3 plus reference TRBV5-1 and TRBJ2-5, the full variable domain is KAGVTQTPRYLIKTRGQQVTLSCSPISGHRSVSWYQQTPGQGLQFLFEYFSETQRNKGNFPGRFSGRQFSNSRSEMNVSTLELGDSALYLCASRSGRLQETQYFGPGTRLLVL.